These T cell receptor beta chains were read from a single sample in a study of response to subunit inactivated influenza vaccine. TCRdb used MiXCR to reprocess the RT-PCR reads, holding one entry per CDR3 protein. The sample holds over 750,000 distinct CDR3 sequences, over 20% seen once. Here the sequenced sample was PBMCs from blood, taken roughly 5 days after vaccination. The source is a man between 50 and 59 years old who received an inactivated influenza vaccine. The CDR3 runs from the conserved cysteine through the conserved F or W. Fields, in order: J gene, D gene, clone size, V gene, CDR3 DNA, CDR3 protein. The D gene is left open where the match is weak. Not all rows give a size; the values are once, few, many and, for expanded clones, a class.

j_gene: TRBJ1-1; d_gene: TRBD1; abundance: few; v_gene: TRBV5-1; CDR3nt: TGCGCCAGCAGCTTGACAGGGGTCGGCACTGAAGCTTTCTTT; CDR3aa: CASSLTGVGTEAFF
j_gene: TRBJ1-2; d_gene: NA; abundance: many; v_gene: TRBV20-1; CDR3nt: TGCAGTGCCCCTTCTTCCTCTGCCTCGACCGGCTACACCTTC; CDR3aa: CSAPSSSASTGYTF
j_gene: TRBJ2-6; d_gene: NA; abundance: NA; v_gene: TRBV20-1; CDR3nt: TGCAGTGCTAGCGGCCGTTACTCTGGGGCCAACGTCCTGACTTTC; CDR3aa: CSASGRYSGANVLTF
j_gene: TRBJ1-6; d_gene: NA; abundance: NA; v_gene: TRBV5-1; CDR3nt: TGCGCCAGCAGCCTACAGGGCCCCTATAATTCACCCCTCCACTTT; CDR3aa: CASSLQGPYNSPLHF
j_gene: TRBJ2-3; d_gene: TRBD2; abundance: NA; v_gene: TRBV9; CDR3nt: TGTGCCAGCAGCGACCGGGGGACTAGCGGGACCACAGATACGCAGTATTTT; CDR3aa: CASSDRGTSGTTDTQYF
j_gene: TRBJ2-1; d_gene: NA; abundance: many; v_gene: TRBV9; CDR3nt: TGTGCCAGCAGCGTAGGGGCCGAGCAGTTCTTC; CDR3aa: CASSVGAEQFF
j_gene: TRBJ2-5; d_gene: NA; abundance: NA; v_gene: TRBV7-9; CDR3nt: TGTGCCAGCAGCAAAGACAGTCTGGAGACCCAGTACTTC; CDR3aa: CASSKDSLETQYF
j_gene: TRBJ1-3; d_gene: NA; abundance: few; v_gene: TRBV5-1; CDR3nt: TGCGCCAGCAGCTCCACCTCCCGGCACGGATCTGGAAACACCATATATTTT; CDR3aa: CASSSTSRHGSGNTIYF
j_gene: TRBJ2-1; d_gene: TRBD1; abundance: NA; v_gene: TRBV11-2; CDR3nt: TGTGCCAGCAGCCGGAAGGGACAGGGAAACTACAATGAGCAGTTCTTC; CDR3aa: CASSRKGQGNYNEQFF
j_gene: TRBJ2-1; d_gene: TRBD2; abundance: NA; v_gene: TRBV20-1; CDR3nt: TGCAGTGTCCCAACTAGCGGGGGGACGGTAGAGCAGTTCTTC; CDR3aa: CSVPTSGGTVEQFF
j_gene: TRBJ1-1; d_gene: NA; abundance: NA; v_gene: TRBV5-1; CDR3nt: TGCGCGAGCAGCTTAGGGGGTATCTTCAGGAACACTGAAGCTTTCTTT; CDR3aa: CASSLGGIFRNTEAFF
j_gene: TRBJ2-1; d_gene: NA; abundance: few; v_gene: TRBV18; CDR3nt: TGTGCCAGCTCACACGTCAGATCAAGCTCCTACAATGAGCAGTTCTTC; CDR3aa: CASSHVRSSSYNEQFF
j_gene: TRBJ2-1; d_gene: TRBD2; abundance: few; v_gene: TRBV7-2; CDR3nt: TGTGCCAGCAGCTCGCCGGGACTAGCGGGGGGGTTTCTTGAGCAGTTCTTC; CDR3aa: CASSSPGLAGGFLEQFF
j_gene: TRBJ1-4; d_gene: NA; abundance: NA; v_gene: TRBV15; CDR3nt: TGTGCCACCAGCCGACTTAATGAAAAACTGTTTTTT; CDR3aa: CATSRLNEKLFF
j_gene: TRBJ2-3; d_gene: TRBD2; abundance: once; v_gene: TRBV28; CDR3nt: TGTGCCAGCAGTCGAAGCGGGGGGTCCGGTACGCAGTATTTT; CDR3aa: CASSRSGGSGTQYF
j_gene: TRBJ2-7; d_gene: NA; abundance: NA; v_gene: TRBV5-1; CDR3nt: TGCGCCAGCAGCTTATACAGCGGGCATTCCTACGAGCAGTACTTC; CDR3aa: CASSLYSGHSYEQYF
j_gene: TRBJ2-1; d_gene: NA; abundance: NA; v_gene: TRBV24-1; CDR3nt: TGTGCCACCAGTGATTTGCGAGGGGTTCACAATGAGCAGTTCTTC; CDR3aa: CATSDLRGVHNEQFF
j_gene: TRBJ2-2; d_gene: NA; abundance: NA; v_gene: TRBV20-1; CDR3nt: TGCAGTGCCTCCCCCTTGGTCGGGGAGCTGTTTTTT; CDR3aa: CSASPLVGELFF
j_gene: TRBJ2-7; d_gene: NA; abundance: NA; v_gene: TRBV2; CDR3nt: TGTGCCAGCAGTGTCCAGGGGATCTACGAGCAGTACTTC; CDR3aa: CASSVQGIYEQYF
j_gene: TRBJ1-5; d_gene: TRBD1; abundance: few; v_gene: TRBV6-2/TRBV6-3; CDR3nt: TGTGCCAGCAGGGGACAGGGGCGATCCCAGCCCCAGCATTTT; CDR3aa: CASRGQGRSQPQHF
j_gene: TRBJ1-6; d_gene: NA; abundance: few; v_gene: TRBV12-3/TRBV12-4; CDR3nt: TGTGCCAGCAAAATCGATATCAGTAATTCACCCCTCCACTTT; CDR3aa: CASKIDISNSPLHF
j_gene: TRBJ1-6; d_gene: NA; abundance: NA; v_gene: TRBV28; CDR3nt: TGTGCCAGCAGTTCACCAGACAGGAGCTCCTATAATTCACCCCTCCACTTT; CDR3aa: CASSSPDRSSYNSPLHF
j_gene: TRBJ1-6; d_gene: TRBD1; abundance: many; v_gene: TRBV12-3/TRBV12-4; CDR3nt: TGTGCCAGCAGTCAGGGGGCGGGGAATTCACCCCTCCACTTT; CDR3aa: CASSQGAGNSPLHF
j_gene: TRBJ2-3; d_gene: NA; abundance: NA; v_gene: TRBV5-1; CDR3nt: TGCGCCAGCAGACAAGGACAGACTCCTAGCACAGATACGCAGTATTTT; CDR3aa: CASRQGQTPSTDTQYF
j_gene: TRBJ2-1; d_gene: NA; abundance: NA; v_gene: TRBV6-2/TRBV6-3; CDR3nt: TGTGCCAGCAGTTATAATAATGAGCAGTTCTTC; CDR3aa: CASSYNNEQFF
j_gene: TRBJ2-7; d_gene: NA; abundance: few; v_gene: TRBV7-2; CDR3nt: TGTGCCAGCAGCTTAGGACAGTCCGCCGACGAGCAGTACTTC; CDR3aa: CASSLGQSADEQYF
j_gene: TRBJ2-7; d_gene: NA; abundance: few; v_gene: TRBV20-1; CDR3nt: TGCAGTGCTAGAGATAGAAGACACCTTCAATACGAGCAGTACTTC; CDR3aa: CSARDRRHLQYEQYF
j_gene: TRBJ2-1; d_gene: TRBD2; abundance: many; v_gene: TRBV7-8; CDR3nt: TGTGCCAGCAGCTTAGGGCGGGAGAGGACGCAGTTCTTC; CDR3aa: CASSLGRERTQFF
j_gene: TRBJ2-2; d_gene: TRBD1; abundance: few; v_gene: TRBV7-2; CDR3nt: TGTGCCAGCAGCGCCAGGGGGCGATCAGGGGAGCTGTTTTTT; CDR3aa: CASSARGRSGELFF
j_gene: TRBJ1-6; d_gene: TRBD1; abundance: NA; v_gene: TRBV20-1; CDR3nt: TGCAGTGGTTCGGGACAGGGTGGAAATTCACCCCTCCACTTT; CDR3aa: CSGSGQGGNSPLHF
j_gene: TRBJ2-5; d_gene: TRBD2; abundance: few; v_gene: TRBV4-1; CDR3nt: TGCGCCAGCAGCCCTCGGACTAGTGTACCGGGGACCCAGTACTTC; CDR3aa: CASSPRTSVPGTQYF
j_gene: TRBJ2-7; d_gene: TRBD2; abundance: NA; v_gene: TRBV28; CDR3nt: TGTGCCAGCAGTGTTCCGGGACTAGGGAGATACGAGCAGTACTTC; CDR3aa: CASSVPGLGRYEQYF
j_gene: TRBJ2-1; d_gene: NA; abundance: NA; v_gene: TRBV5-6; CDR3nt: TGTGCCAGCATCGACTTACACGGAGTAGGTGAGCAGTTCTTC; CDR3aa: CASIDLHGVGEQFF
j_gene: TRBJ2-2; d_gene: TRBD1; abundance: NA; v_gene: TRBV10-3; CDR3nt: TGTGCCATCAGTGTGGCAGGGGGCACCGGGGAGCTGTTTTTT; CDR3aa: CAISVAGGTGELFF
j_gene: TRBJ1-5; d_gene: TRBD1; abundance: NA; v_gene: TRBV27; CDR3nt: TGTGCCAGCAGTCAACAGGGGATATTTCAGCCCCAGCATTTT; CDR3aa: CASSQQGIFQPQHF
j_gene: TRBJ2-5; d_gene: NA; abundance: once; v_gene: TRBV5-1; CDR3nt: TGCGCCAGCAGCTTGGCCCCAGGGGGGGCGCAGACCCAGTACTTC; CDR3aa: CASSLAPGGAQTQYF
j_gene: TRBJ1-5; d_gene: NA; abundance: few; v_gene: TRBV7-9; CDR3nt: TGTGCCAGCAGCACACAGGGTAATGGCAATCAGCCCCAGCATTTT; CDR3aa: CASSTQGNGNQPQHF
j_gene: TRBJ2-2; d_gene: NA; abundance: NA; v_gene: TRBV7-2; CDR3nt: TGTGCCAGCAGCTTAGTTGGGGGGTCGCCAGGGACCGGGGAGCTGTTTTTT; CDR3aa: CASSLVGGSPGTGELFF
j_gene: TRBJ2-7; d_gene: TRBD2; abundance: few; v_gene: TRBV7-9; CDR3nt: TGTGCCAGCTCAAAATCGGCGGGGGTATACTACGAGCAGTACTTC; CDR3aa: CASSKSAGVYYEQYF
j_gene: TRBJ2-7; d_gene: NA; abundance: many; v_gene: TRBV29-1; CDR3nt: TGCAGCGCCGGGGTGGGGTCCTACGAGCAGTACTTC; CDR3aa: CSAGVGSYEQYF
j_gene: TRBJ2-3; d_gene: NA; abundance: few; v_gene: TRBV7-2; CDR3nt: TGTGCCAGCAGCTCTCGCGGGGGCCTCACCAGCACAGATACGCAGTATTTT; CDR3aa: CASSSRGGLTSTDTQYF
j_gene: TRBJ2-7; d_gene: NA; abundance: NA; v_gene: TRBV5-1; CDR3nt: TGCGCCAGCAGCTTAGAATTTCAAAGGAGGGACGAGCAGTACTTC; CDR3aa: CASSLEFQRRDEQYF
j_gene: TRBJ2-7; d_gene: NA; abundance: NA; v_gene: TRBV5-1; CDR3nt: TGCGCCAGCAGCTTGGCCCCTCCATCGGGGGGCGGCGAGCAGTACTTC; CDR3aa: CASSLAPPSGGGEQYF
j_gene: TRBJ2-3; d_gene: NA; abundance: NA; v_gene: TRBV11-2; CDR3nt: TGTGCCAGCAGCTCTAAAAACTCCATCTCAGATACGCAGTATTTT; CDR3aa: CASSSKNSISDTQYF
j_gene: TRBJ2-3; d_gene: NA; abundance: few; v_gene: TRBV5-1; CDR3nt: TGCGCCAGCAGCCCAACAGGGCCCACAGATACGCAGTATTTT; CDR3aa: CASSPTGPTDTQYF
j_gene: TRBJ2-3; d_gene: NA; abundance: few; v_gene: TRBV30; CDR3nt: TGTGCCTGGAGTACGGGATCCCGAATGGATACGCAGTATTTT; CDR3aa: CAWSTGSRMDTQYF
j_gene: TRBJ2-1; d_gene: TRBD2; abundance: NA; v_gene: TRBV3-1; CDR3nt: TGTGCCAGCAGCCAACTAGGCGGGAGGGCCGTCTACAATGAGCAGTTCTTC; CDR3aa: CASSQLGGRAVYNEQFF
j_gene: TRBJ2-3; d_gene: NA; abundance: NA; v_gene: TRBV9; CDR3nt: TGTGCCAGCAGCCGATATGGAGCCCCAAGCACAGATACGCAGTATTTT; CDR3aa: CASSRYGAPSTDTQYF
j_gene: TRBJ1-1; d_gene: NA; abundance: few; v_gene: TRBV10-3; CDR3nt: TGTGCCATCAGTGAGGGGGGACAACGGGCTTTCTTT; CDR3aa: CAISEGGQRAFF
j_gene: TRBJ2-7; d_gene: NA; abundance: NA; v_gene: TRBV18; CDR3nt: TGTGCCAGCAAACCCGACGGGAGCTCCTACGAGCAGTACTTC; CDR3aa: CASKPDGSSYEQYF